The T cell receptor (beta chain) described here comes from a study of T cell responses to AZD1222 COVID-19 vaccine. Whole-study findings and limits: Most donors were white British, females outnumbered males, and clonal diversity was possibly underestimated.

The CDR3 loop spans 20 amino acids. J lost 2 bases, V lost 0 bases, and 8 bases had no gene match. CDR1 SGHTA and CDR2 FQGTGA come from the germline V gene. Here immunoSEQ multiplex PCR was the method, and the copy in TCRdb shows in-frame clones only, minus some. The data contain more than 70,000 clones, about 90% of them singletons. As regards this clone: No antigen is known for it.

The gene calls are TRBV7-3 and TRBJ2-1, with 15 nucleotides matching TRBD2. The sample consisted of peripheral blood, taken on day 0 of AZD1222 vaccination. The origin of this receptor is an adult in good health. In nucleotides, the CDR3 is TGTGCCAGCAGCTTAACCCCGGGACTAGCGGGAGGTAGGGCCTACAATGAGCAGTTCTTC. Protein sequence: CASSLTPGLAGGRAYNEQFF.